Each of the 9 T cell receptor beta chains below was sequenced from the same sample in a study of PD-1 blockade in classical Hodgkin lymphoma. Profiled with immunoSEQ multiplex PCR; TCRdb holds only in-frame clones, not every one. The data show 50,000 to 65,000 clones, around 94% seen once. The time point: cycle 4 day 1 (C4D1), after about 6 weeks of nivolumab. Every patient was affected by relapse after autologous stem cell transplantation, while exposure to brentuximab vedotin was not uniform. The sequencing here drew on peripheral blood mononuclear cells (PBMCs), taken before the fourth cycle of nivolumab. These receptors came from a human donor with classical Hodgkin lymphoma.

The chain has TRBV28 and TRBJ2-1, with D unclear. V dropped 6 bases and J dropped 0 bases, with 6 bases sitting between them. This CDR3 spans 13 amino acids. Germline lookup yields CDR1 MDHEN and CDR2 SYDVKM. CDR3 region: CASRYSSYNEQFF. Here the CDR3 DNA reads TGTGCCAGCAGATACAGCTCCTACAATGAGCAGTTCTTC.

The chain couples TRBV19 to TRBJ1-2, with TRBD1 matching over 8 bases. The CDR3 is 13 amino acids. Germline V gene lookup returns CDR1 LNHDA and CDR2 SQIVND (reference sequence). Losses at the gene ends were 6 bases for V and 6 bases for J; bases not matched to a gene: 6. CDR3 region: CASRTGEIHGYTF. In nucleotides, the CDR3 is TGTGCCAGTAGGACAGGGGAGATTCATGGCTACACCTTC. The full variable domain, its missing parts supplied by reference TRBV19 and TRBJ1-2, is DGGITQSPKYLFRKEGQNVTLSCEQNLNHDAMYWYRQDPGQGLRLIYYSQIVNDFQKGDIAEGYSVSREKKESFPLTVTSAQKNPTAFYLCASRTGEIHGYTFGSGTRLTVV.

The CDR3, as DNA: TGTGCCAGCAGTGATCGGCTTGGGTGGCCCTACGAGCAGTACTTC. Protein sequence: CASSDRLGWPYEQYF. The chain employs TRBV2 and TRBJ2-7; no reliable D call. Trimming cost V 3 bases and J 2 bases, with 14 bases left between them. Germline V CDR1 and CDR2: SNHLY, FYNNEI. The CDR3 spans 15 residues.

V and J are TRBV19 and TRBJ2-7, with TRBD1 as a possible D gene (6 bases). Germline V gene data show CDR1 as LNHDA and CDR2 as SQIVND (reference sequence). This CDR3 contains 14 residues. V was trimmed by 6 bases and J by 1 base, leaving 13 bases between them. In DNA, the CDR3 is TGTGCCAGTAGGGACAGTGGTGAGTCCTACGAGCAGTACTTC. Translated, it gives CASRDSGESYEQYF.

The gene calls are TRBV25-1 and TRBJ1-2; D may be TRBD1 (6 bases). CDR1 is MGHDK, CDR2 SYGVNS, per germline. V lost 2 bases to trimming and J lost 5 bases, with 12 bases between them. CDR3 length equals 14 residues. The CDR3 DNA reads as TGTGCCAGCAGTGAACAGGGGTACCGATATGGCTACACCTTC. Protein sequence: CASSEQGYRYGYTF.

This chain links TRBV4-1 with TRBJ1-5; D uncertain. This CDR3 spans 13 amino acids. V lost 4 bases and J lost 6, with 10 bases in between. The germline V gene has CDR1 MGHRA and CDR2 YSYEKL. CDR3 residues: CASSLRWTQPQHF. The DNA of the CDR3 is TGCGCCAGCAGCCTCCGTTGGACTCAGCCCCAGCATTTT.

CDR3 bases: TGTGCCAGCAGTAAGACAGGCACGTTGGAAAAACTGTTTTTT. This codes for CASSKTGTLEKLFF. The chain couples TRBV6-5 to TRBJ1-4, with D perhaps TRBD1 (6 bases). CDR1 MNHEY and CDR2 SVGAGI come from the germline V gene. V was cut by 5 bases and J by 8 bases, with 15 bases left in between. This CDR3 region has 14 residues.

This rearrangement joins TRBV4-2 to TRBJ1-5; perhaps TRBD1 as D (5 bases). The CDR3 is made up of 15 amino acids. V gave up 0 bases and J gave up 5 bases, with 11 bases separating them. Germline V gene lookup returns CDR1 LGHNA and CDR2 YNFKEQ. The CDR3 loop is CASSQDNGGDQPQHF. CDR3 DNA: TGTGCCAGCAGCCAAGACAATGGGGGGGATCAGCCCCAGCATTTT.

This clone was recorded a few times. The chain has TRBV14 and TRBJ2-7; a weak D match, TRBD2 (5 bases). The V end lost 1 base, the J end lost 4 bases, and 14 bases lay between the germline ends. Germline V gene sequence: CDR1 SGHDN, CDR2 FVKESK. The CDR3 runs to 15 residues. The CDR3 region is CASSQVPGWGYEQYF. As DNA, the CDR3 is TGTGCCAGCAGCCAAGTGCCGGGATGGGGTTACGAGCAGTACTTC.